Presented here are 17 T cell receptor beta chains from one specimen sequenced in a study of T cell clonotyping in hematopoietic cell transplantation. Data came from immunoSEQ multiplex PCR; TCRdb stores just in-frame clones and leaves some out. The sample holds 60,000 to 75,000 clones, over 90% seen once. Material for sequencing was peripheral blood mononuclear cells. These receptors were taken from a man aged 50-60 years in good health. Some clones in this sample may be carry-over from other donors' samples.

The V and J genes are TRBV19 and TRBJ1-1, with D perhaps TRBD1 (5 bases). Germline values: CDR1 LNHDA, CDR2 SQIVND (reference sequence). Between the trimmed V and J ends, which lost 4 bases and 8 bases, there was a span of 14 bases. This CDR3 contains 13 residues. The CDR3 DNA reads as TGTGCCAGTAGTAAGAGGGGCCTGAAAGAAGCTTTCTTT. Protein sequence: CASSKRGLKEAFF.

This chain joins TRBV6-5 and TRBJ2-7; a weak D match, TRBD1 (6 bases). Looked up from germline, CDR1 is MNHEY and CDR2 is SVGAGI. This CDR3 region has 13 residues. Trimming left V 2 bases short and J 7 bases short, with 12 bases between. CDR3 DNA sequence: TGTGCCAGCAGTTACCCAACAGGGTTAGAGCAGTACTTC. Translation: CASSYPTGLEQYF.

This chain links TRBV7-6 with TRBJ1-3, with D uncertain. From germline, CDR1 is SGHVS and CDR2 FNYEAQ. This CDR3 comprises 17 residues. With 5 bases removed from V and 0 bases from J, the gap between germline ends came to 17 bases. CDR3 in amino acids: CASSNPGRLSSGNTIYF. The CDR3 DNA reads as TGTGCCAGCAGCAACCCCGGACGGCTAAGCTCTGGAAACACCATATATTTT.

The V gene is TRBV28, the J gene TRBJ1-6; the D gene is possibly TRBD1 (6 bases). The CDR3 runs 13 residues. CDR1 is MDHEN and CDR2 is SYDVKM in the germline V gene. V was pared by 8 bases and J by 8 bases, with 13 bases between. CDR3 coding DNA: TGTGCCAGCTTTAAACAGGGCGATTCACCCCTCCACTTT. This codes for CASFKQGDSPLHF.

For the CDR3, the DNA is TGTGCCAGCAGCCTGGATCGGACGACGAGATACGAGCAGTACTTC. As protein: CASSLDRTTRYEQYF. The rearrangement joins TRBV7-9 to TRBJ2-7, with D uncertain. Looked up from germline, CDR1 is SEHNR and CDR2 is FQNEAQ (reference sequence). This CDR3 spans 15 amino acids. Trimming left V 5 bases short and J 4 bases short, with 18 bases between. The complete variable domain, with remaining parts taken from reference TRBV7-9 and TRBJ2-7, reads DTGVSQNPRHKITKRGQNVTFRCDPISEHNRLYWYRQTLGQGPEFLTYFQNEAQLEKSRLLSDRFSAERPKGSFSTLEIQRTEQGDSAMYLCASSLDRTTRYEQYFGPGTRLTVT.

The gene calls are TRBV27 and TRBJ2-7; D may match TRBD1 or TRBD2 (5 bases each). Trimming pared 10 bases from V and 0 bases from J, leaving 13 bases between. This CDR3 spans 13 amino acids. Germline V gives CDR1 MNHEY, CDR2 SMNVEV (reference sequence). The CDR3 region has the DNA TGTGCCATACACCCGGGACCCTCCTACGAGCAGTACTTC. This translates into CAIHPGPSYEQYF.

The chain is built from TRBV5-6 and TRBJ2-7; no clear D gene. V was shortened by 4 bases and J by 4 bases, with 12 bases between the two germline ends. The germline V gene encodes CDR1 SGHDT and CDR2 YYEEEE. This CDR3 region has 13 residues. CDR3 in DNA: TGTGCCAGCAGCCCCACAGCGAATTACGAGCAGTACTTC. Its protein is CASSPTANYEQYF.

The genes are TRBV5-6 and TRBJ2-7; TRBD1 matches at 10 bases. The CDR3 totals 16 residues. Germline V gene sequence: CDR1 SGHDT, CDR2 YYEEEE. Losses at the gene ends were 6 bases for V and 3 bases for J; bases not matched to a gene: 12. For the CDR3, the DNA is TGTGCCAGCAACCGACAGGGGGCAGATCGGGTCTACGAGCAGTACTTC. Its translation: CASNRQGADRVYEQYF.

This chain connects TRBV5-1 to TRBJ2-7, with D tentatively TRBD2 (6 bases). Germline CDR1 SGHRS, CDR2 YFSETQ. The CDR3 covers 15 residues. V lost 1 base and J 3 bases, leaving 14 bases between the germline ends. CDR3 residues: CASSLYRGDDYEQYF. CDR3 nucleotides: TGCGCCAGCAGCTTGTACCGCGGGGACGACTACGAGCAGTACTTC. The whole variable domain, filled in from reference TRBV5-1 and TRBJ2-7, reads KAGVTQTPRYLIKTRGQQVTLSCSPISGHRSVSWYQQTPGQGLQFLFEYFSETQRNKGNFPGRFSGRQFSNSRSEMNVSTLELGDSALYLCASSLYRGDDYEQYFGPGTRLTVT.

The genes are TRBV19 and TRBJ2-1; D gene ambiguous. There are 11 residues in the CDR3. Germline V gene lookup returns CDR1 LNHDA and CDR2 SQIVND (reference sequence). Trimming removed 4 bases from V and 7 bases from J, with 5 bases in between. The DNA of the CDR3 is TGTGCCAGTAGTAAAGAGAATGAGCAGTTCTTC. Residues: CASSKENEQFF.

V usage is TRBV28 and J usage is TRBJ2-2; possible D gene TRBD2, 5 bases. CDR1 MDHEN and CDR2 SYDVKM come from the germline V gene. This CDR3 has 16 amino acids. V lost 5 bases to trimming and J lost 2 bases, with 15 bases between them. CDR3 amino acids: CASSRRWTLNTGELFF. The CDR3 DNA reads TGTGCCAGCAGTCGGCGGTGGACTTTAAACACCGGGGAGCTGTTTTTT.

The V and J genes are TRBV28 and TRBJ2-7; 11 bases align to TRBD2. The length of the CDR3 is 15 residues. V shed 5 bases, J shed 7 bases, and the junction held 10 bases outside the gene matches. Germline CDR1 reads MDHEN; CDR2 reads SYDVKM. CDR3 region: CASSPLTSGKEEQYF. Here the CDR3 DNA reads TGTGCCAGCAGTCCTCTGACTAGCGGGAAGGAAGAGCAGTACTTC.

The chain carries TRBV7-7 and TRBJ2-5; no firm D call. Between the trimmed V and J ends, which lost 1 base and 0 bases, there was a span of 3 bases. Germline V gene sequence: CDR1 SSHAT, CDR2 FNYEAQ (reference sequence). The CDR3 covers 13 residues. CDR3 nucleotide sequence: TGTGCCAGCAGCTTAGGGTACCAAGAGACCCAGTACTTC. Its protein is CASSLGYQETQYF. The complete variable domain, with remaining parts taken from reference TRBV7-7 and TRBJ2-5, reads GAGVSQSPRYKVTKRGQDVTLRCDPISSHATLYWYQQALGQGPEFLTYFNYEAQPDKSGLPSDRFSAERPEGSISTLTIQRTEQRDSAMYRCASSLGYQETQYFGPGTRLLVL.

In its sample, this clone was seen once. This chain uses TRBV2 with TRBJ2-3, with D perhaps TRBD2 (5 bases). Between the trimmed V and J ends, which lost 3 bases and 6 bases, there was a span of 13 bases. The CDR3 covers 14 residues. The germline CDR1 and CDR2 sequences are SNHLY and FYNNEI. The chain's CDR3 is CASSERAVPDTQYF. CDR3 sequence (DNA): TGTGCCAGCAGTGAGAGGGCTGTTCCTGATACGCAGTATTTT. Drawing the rest from reference TRBV2 and TRBJ2-3, the complete variable domain is EPEVTQTPSHQVTQMGQEVILRCVPISNHLYFYWYRQILGQKVEFLVSFYNNEISEKSEIFDDQFSVERPDGSNFTLKIRSTKLEDSAMYFCASSERAVPDTQYFGPGTRLTVL.

The chain couples TRBV6-5 to TRBJ1-1; D gene uncertain. The CDR3 extends over 13 amino acids. Deletions cut 9 bases from V and 1 base from J, with 12 bases between. Germline loops: CDR1 MNHEY, CDR2 SVGAGI. In nucleotides, the CDR3 is TGTGCCAGTGGGGTGGGTCCGAACACTGAAGCTTTCTTT. Encoded protein: CASGVGPNTEAFF.

CDR3 in amino acids: CASSLTWQDHSYEQYF. DNA for the CDR3: TGTGCCAGCAGCTTAACGTGGCAGGACCACTCCTACGAGCAGTACTTC. The V gene is TRBV7-8, the J gene TRBJ2-7; D gene uncertain. Trimming removed 2 bases from V and 0 bases from J, with 14 bases in between. This CDR3 has 16 residues. Germline V gives CDR1 SGHVS, CDR2 FQNEAQ. The full variable domain, rest sourced from reference TRBV7-8 and TRBJ2-7, is GAGVSQSPRYKVAKRGQDVALRCDPISGHVSLFWYQQALGQGPEFLTYFQNEAQLDKSGLPSDRFFAERPEGSVSTLKIQRTQQEDSAVYLCASSLTWQDHSYEQYFGPGTRLTVT.

The V and J genes are TRBV9 and TRBJ2-2; no definite D call. V gave up 4 bases and J gave up 1 base, with 14 bases separating them. Germline loops: CDR1 SGDLS, CDR2 YYNGEE. This CDR3 spans 16 amino acids. The CDR3 loop is CASSPMRGGNTGELFF. DNA for the CDR3: TGTGCCAGCAGCCCGATGAGAGGTGGGAACACCGGGGAGCTGTTTTTT. The full variable domain, completed using reference TRBV9 and TRBJ2-2, is DSGVTQTPKHLITATGQRVTLRCSPRSGDLSVYWYQQSLDQGLQFLIQYYNGEERAKGNILERFSAQQFPDLHSELNLSSLELGDSALYFCASSPMRGGNTGELFFGEGSRLTVL.